The sequence of this T cell receptor (beta chain) was determined in a study of T cells in narcolepsy. This clone is a singleton in its sample. Here immunoSEQ multiplex PCR was the method, and the copy in TCRdb shows in-frame clones only, minus some. The top ten hold more than 35% of the sample, which has roughly 16,000 clones, 85% seen once. CDR3 length: 17 residues. Deletions cut 4 bases from V and 0 bases from J, with 19 bases between. Germline V gene sequence: CDR1 MGHDK, CDR2 SYGVNS. The sequenced sample consisted of memory (CD45RA-) CD4+ T cells from blood. The receptor was isolated from a human donor in good health. The genes are TRBV25-1 and TRBJ2-7; D not certain. DNA of the CDR3: TGTGCCAGCAGTGGGAACATTCCCTCCGGACCCTCCTACGAGCAGTACTTC. Translating it yields CASSGNIPSGPSYEQYF.